One and the same sample provided the 8 T cell receptor beta chains below, sequenced in a study of blood T cells in healthy people across ages (dated by TCRdb to 2013 to 2016). Preparation of the library involved 5' RACE. The reads were generated on an Illumina HiSeq 2500. The second PCR ran for roughly 7 to 12 cycles and used a J-beta primer mix along with a sample-barcoded 5' primer. The public sequencing data were trimmed at Q25 with fastp and processed into clonotypes with MiXCR by TCRdb, which kept only in-frame beta chains. Identical CDR3 proteins give one entry, which carries the most common genes and DNA. A total of 550,000 to 600,000 distinct CDR3 sequences appear in this sample, 27% of them only once. The top ten hold approximately 18% of the sample. Sequenced: blood. Receptors were obtained from a woman between 70 and 85 years old in good health.

This clonotype was seen a few times. This sequence joins TRBV12-5 and TRBJ1-4; no firm D call. This CDR3 is built from 16 residues. Trimming cost V 2 bases and J 7 bases, with 17 bases left between them. From germline, CDR1 is LGHNT and CDR2 FRNRAP. Here the CDR3 reads CASGLLQTLSGEKLFF. CDR3 nucleotide sequence: TGTGCTAGTGGTTTGCTCCAGACTCTCTCCGGTGAAAAACTGTTTTTT.

A few counts support this clonotype. The chain couples TRBV3-1 to TRBJ1-2; D possibly corresponds to TRBD1 (5 bases). The CDR3 loop spans 14 amino acids. Germline CDR1 LGHDT, CDR2 YNNKEL (reference sequence). V was cut by 0 bases and J by 6 bases, with 11 bases left in between. Written as DNA, the CDR3 is TGTGCCAGCAGCCAAGATTGGCAGGGCCATGGCTACACCTTC. Amino acids: CASSQDWQGHGYTF.

This clonotype was seen more than once but under ten times. The chain recombines TRBV7-9 with TRBJ1-5; 7 bases are shared with TRBD1. V lost 6 bases to trimming and J lost 4 bases; unmatched junction nucleotides: 6. This CDR3 contains 14 residues. Germline CDR1 and CDR2: SEHNR and FQNEAQ (reference sequence). The CDR3 loop reads CASSLTTGNQPQHF. In DNA, the CDR3 is TGTGCCAGCAGTCTAACGACAGGGAATCAGCCCCAGCATTTT.

The table lists this clonotype with a few counts. The genes are TRBV2 and TRBJ2-7; TRBD1 matches 8 bases. Germline values: CDR1 SNHLY, CDR2 FYNNEI. CDR3 length: 14 residues. The trim removed 3 bases at V and 2 bases at J, leaving 3 bases unmatched. CDR3 in amino acids: CASSDRDRPYEQYF. The CDR3 coding sequence is TGTGCCAGCAGTGATCGGGACAGGCCCTACGAGCAGTACTTC.

This clonotype was observed a few times. This chain uses TRBV7-2 with TRBJ2-7; D unclear. Per germline, CDR1 SGHTA and CDR2 FQGNSA. The CDR3 has 12 residues. V dropped 3 bases and J dropped 7 bases, with 10 bases sitting between them. CDR3 amino acids: CASSLFQWEQYF. In DNA form, the CDR3 reads TGTGCCAGCAGCTTGTTCCAGTGGGAGCAGTACTTC.

There are a few counts of this clonotype. The junction shows a germline mismatch at one end, possibly a read error. CDR3 loop: CAGSLVVGEAFF. CDR3 DNA sequence: TGTGCCGGCAGCTTGGTGGTGGGGGAAGCTTTCTTT. This rearrangement joins TRBV5-5 to TRBJ1-1, with D hard to call. CDR3 size: 12 residues. Germline V gene data show CDR1 as SGHKS and CDR2 as YYEKEE (reference sequence).

The V and J genes are TRBV18 and TRBJ1-4, with D uncertain. Trimming cost V 3 bases and J 0 bases, with 5 bases left between them. Looked up from germline, CDR1 is KGHSH and CDR2 is LQKENI. The CDR3 extends over 14 amino acids. DNA of the CDR3: TGTGCCAGCTCACCGGATGCAACTAATGAAAAACTGTTTTTT. Amino acids: CASSPDATNEKLFF.

This clonotype has just a few counts. The V gene is TRBV24-1, the J gene TRBJ1-2, with D possibly being TRBD1 (6 bases). Germline assignment: CDR1 KGHDR and CDR2 SFDVKD. V lost 4 bases and J lost 6, with 14 bases in between. The CDR3 runs 14 residues. CDR3 sequence reads: CATSDTDRVNGYTF. The DNA for the CDR3 is TGTGCCACCAGTGACACGGACAGAGTAAATGGCTACACCTTC.